This entry lists 32 T cell receptor beta chains sequenced from one sample in a study of OX40 agonist ivuxolimab in advanced cancers. Profiling relied on immunoSEQ multiplex PCR, and the TCRdb table lists in-frame clones only, not all of them. This sample has some 45,000 clones, with roughly 90% found just once. The sequences come from CD4+ or CD8+ T cells sorted from blood, collected in a trial of the OX40 agonist ivuxolimab. The receptor source for this set is an adult with an advanced solid tumor such as melanoma, head and neck, liver or kidney cancer.

The chain employs TRBV5-5 and TRBJ1-4; D call uncertain. CDR3 size: 14 residues. V lost 7 bases and J lost 10, with 20 bases in between. Germline assignment: CDR1 SGHKS and CDR2 YYEKEE (reference sequence). CDR3 in amino acids: CASRPAFDRGKLFF. DNA for the CDR3: TGTGCCAGCCGCCCGGCCTTCGACCGAGGAAAACTGTTTTTT.

The chain links TRBV5-1 to TRBJ2-5, with 8 bases matching TRBD1. Germline lookup yields CDR1 SGHRS and CDR2 YFSETQ. J gave up 2 bases and V 5 bases, and 5 bases lay outside the gene matches. This CDR3 is built from 14 residues. CDR3 sequence: CASRGTGGQETQYF. The CDR3 DNA is TGCGCCAGCAGGGGGACAGGAGGGCAAGAGACCCAGTACTTC.

This rearrangement joins TRBV5-5 to TRBJ2-7, with D perhaps TRBD2 (6 bases). This CDR3 is built from 13 residues. The germline gives CDR1 SGHKS, CDR2 YYEKEE (reference sequence). With 4 bases removed from V and 3 bases from J, the gap between germline ends came to 11 bases. The CDR3 protein is CASSVGGGYEQYF. In DNA form, the CDR3 reads TGTGCCAGCAGCGTGGGGGGAGGCTACGAGCAGTACTTC.

The CDR3 DNA follows: TGTGCCAGCAGCAAAGGGACTCCTGCTTGGGAAGAGACCCAGTACTTC. This gives the protein CASSKGTPAWEETQYF. The rearrangement links TRBV2 to TRBJ2-5; D is perhaps TRBD2 (6 bases). V lost 6 bases, J lost 3 bases, and 20 bases lay in between. The CDR3 runs 16 residues. CDR1 is SNHLY, CDR2 FYNNEI, per germline.

This chain joins TRBV7-8 and TRBJ2-7, with a weak D call TRBD1 (5 bases). V lost 2 bases and J 1 base, leaving 12 bases between the germline ends. The CDR3 extends over 15 amino acids. Per the germline V gene, CDR1 is SGHVS and CDR2 is FQNEAQ. The CDR3 is CASSLWQGPSYEQYF. The CDR3 coding sequence is TGTGCCAGCAGCTTATGGCAGGGTCCTTCCTACGAGCAGTACTTC.

The chain uses TRBV27 and TRBJ2-5; the match to TRBD1 covers 9 bases. V shed 6 bases and J 5 bases; nucleotides not matched to a gene: 13. This CDR3 is 16 amino acids long. The germline CDR1 and CDR2 sequences are MNHEY and SMNVEV (reference sequence). The CDR3 here is CASSTGTGFLLETQYF. As DNA, the CDR3 is TGTGCCAGCAGCACCGGGACAGGGTTTCTGTTGGAGACCCAGTACTTC.

This rearrangement joins TRBV9 to TRBJ2-2; a weak D match, TRBD1 (5 bases). The V end lost 3 bases, the J end lost 5 bases, and 8 bases lay between the germline ends. The CDR3 consists of 13 residues. Germline CDR1 is SGDLS and CDR2 is YYNGEE. CDR3 bases: TGTGCCAGCAGCGCCAGGGATACCGGGGAGCTGTTTTTT. Encoded protein: CASSARDTGELFF.

This rearrangement joins TRBV7-9 to TRBJ1-2; tentative D call: TRBD1 (6 bases). This CDR3 contains 14 residues. V shed 5 bases and J shed 6 bases, with 16 bases lying between them. Germline V gene data show CDR1 as SEHNR and CDR2 as FQNEAQ (reference sequence). CDR3 coding DNA: TGTGCCAGCAGCCTTCCAGGGGCGACCAATGGCTACACCTTC. This gives the protein CASSLPGATNGYTF. The variable domain in full, with the rest retrieved from reference TRBV7-9 and TRBJ1-2, is DTGVSQNPRHKITKRGQNVTFRCDPISEHNRLYWYRQTLGQGPEFLTYFQNEAQLEKSRLLSDRFSAERPKGSFSTLEIQRTEQGDSAMYLCASSLPGATNGYTFGSGTRLTVV.

The rearrangement joins TRBV11-2 to TRBJ2-7, with no clear D. V lost 5 bases and J 0 bases, leaving 5 bases between the germline ends. The CDR3 has 12 amino acids. Germline V gene lookup returns CDR1 SGHAT and CDR2 FQNNGV. This CDR3 is CASSLSSYEQYF. The DNA of the CDR3 is TGTGCCAGCAGCCTGAGCTCCTACGAGCAGTACTTC.

There are a few counts of this clone. The V gene is TRBV29-1, the J gene TRBJ2-1, with 10 positions matching TRBD1. The J segment lost 7 bases and the V segment lost 3 bases, leaving 9 bases of the junction unmatched. The germline CDR1 and CDR2 sequences are SQVTM and ANQGSEA. The CDR3 loop spans 15 amino acids. CDR3 protein: CSVDEGQGLVNEQFF. CDR3 DNA: TGCAGCGTTGATGAGGGACAGGGGTTGGTAAATGAGCAGTTCTTC.

This clone was counted a few times. This chain connects TRBV15 to TRBJ1-2; 8 bases agree with TRBD1. This CDR3 region has 15 residues. Trimming at V came to 0 bases and at J to 6 bases, leaving 6 bases not matched to a gene. The germline V gene encodes CDR1 LNHNV and CDR2 YYDKDF (reference sequence). The CDR3: CATSRDRGRGHGYTF. CDR3 nucleotide sequence: TGTGCCACCAGCAGAGATCGCGGCAGGGGGCATGGCTACACCTTC.

The table lists this clone with a count of one. The chain recombines TRBV5-4 with TRBJ2-5, with 7 bases lining up with TRBD1. The J call may be mistaken, given a closer DNA end match to TRBJ2-7. Germline CDR1 reads SGHNT; CDR2 reads YYREEE (reference sequence). This CDR3 has 15 amino acids. The CDR3 coding sequence is TGTGCCAGCAGCTTTGGAAGACAGGGCAACTACGAGCAGTACTTC. It translates to CASSFGRQGNYEQYF.

This chain joins TRBV2 and TRBJ1-6; D remains ambiguous. Trimming cost V 2 bases and J 6 bases, with 5 bases left between them. The V gene's germline CDR1 is SNHLY and CDR2 FYNNEI. The CDR3 contains 13 residues. CDR3 bases: TGTGCCAGCAGTGAACAGGCTAATTCACCCCTCCACTTT. Residues: CASSEQANSPLHF.

This sequence joins TRBV10-1 and TRBJ2-1; 7 bases line up with TRBD2. This CDR3 spans 13 amino acids. Germline assignment: CDR1 WNHNN and CDR2 SYGVQD (reference sequence). After removal of 4 bases from V and 8 bases from J, the junction contained 5 bases not matched to a gene. DNA for the CDR3: TGCGCCAGCAGTGGACTAGCTGACGATGAGCAGTTCTTC. Residues: CASSGLADDEQFF.

This rearrangement joins TRBV7-9 to TRBJ1-1; D unclear. The germline V gene encodes CDR1 SEHNR and CDR2 FQNEAQ (reference sequence). This CDR3 contains 12 residues. The V end lost 5 bases, the J end lost 3 bases, and 7 bases lay between the germline ends. The CDR3 DNA follows: TGTGCCAGCAGCGACGGATACACTGAAGCTTTCTTT. Its protein product is CASSDGYTEAFF.

The chain joins TRBV6-5 to TRBJ2-7; D is unresolved. The germline V gene encodes CDR1 MNHEY and CDR2 SVGAGI. The CDR3 has 14 amino acids. The ends were cut back, 2 bases at V and 0 bases at J, with 8 bases in the middle. CDR3: CASSYDKVSYEQYF. The CDR3 DNA sequence: TGTGCCAGCAGTTACGATAAGGTCTCCTACGAGCAGTACTTC.

The gene calls are TRBV7-9 and TRBJ1-2, with 7 positions matching TRBD1. Germline-derived CDR1 and CDR2 are SEHNR and FQNEAQ (reference sequence). This CDR3 contains 13 residues. Germline trimming cut 4 bases from V and 6 bases from J; bases unmatched to any gene: 5. Written as DNA, the CDR3 is TGTGCCAGCAGCTCAGGGGGGGCCGATGGCTACACCTTC. Its translation: CASSSGGADGYTF.

V gene TRBV27 combines with J gene TRBJ2-1; D is perhaps TRBD1 (7 bases). The CDR3 totals 15 residues. Germline CDR1 MNHEY, CDR2 SMNVEV (reference sequence). V lost 6 bases and J lost 4, with 16 bases in between. Here the CDR3 reads CASSAGTDWYNEQFF. The CDR3, as DNA: TGTGCCAGCAGCGCGGGGACAGATTGGTACAATGAGCAGTTCTTC.

The CDR3 nucleotides are TGTGCCAGCAGCTTAGCCGTCGCGAATCAGCCCCAGCATTTT. Translation gives CASSLAVANQPQHF. The chain uses TRBV7-8 and TRBJ1-5; D gene ambiguous. Germline V gene sequence: CDR1 SGHVS, CDR2 FQNEAQ. The ends were cut back, 0 bases at V and 4 bases at J, with 7 bases in the middle. CDR3 length: 14 amino acids.

This clone was counted a single time. This rearrangement joins TRBV5-6 to TRBJ2-1; D gene ambiguous. The CDR3 has 13 residues. The V end was cut by 5 bases, the J end by 6 bases, with 12 bases between. Per germline, CDR1 SGHDT and CDR2 YYEEEE. Written as DNA, the CDR3 is TGTGCCAGCAGTCCTGGTGGATCCAATGAGCAGTTCTTC. The encoded protein is CASSPGGSNEQFF.

This clone was counted a single time. CDR3 in DNA: TGTGCCAGCAGTGGCCTGACAGGGGCCTACACAGATACGCAGTATTTT. Encoded protein: CASSGLTGAYTDTQYF. V usage is TRBV2 and J usage is TRBJ2-3, with TRBD1 matching 8 bases. The V segment lost 4 bases and the J segment 2 bases; nucleotides outside the gene matches: 8. Germline V gene sequence: CDR1 SNHLY, CDR2 FYNNEI. This CDR3 is built from 16 residues.

Notes on this clone: Sequence at one end of the junction differs from germline and may be a read error. The rearrangement joins TRBV7-7 to TRBJ2-3; 9 bases are a match to TRBD2. Germline-derived CDR1 and CDR2 are SSHAT and FNYEAQ (reference sequence). The CDR3 is made up of 14 amino acids. The CDR3 DNA reads as TGTGCTAGCAGCTTAGCGGGAGATAAAGATACGCAGTATTTT. As protein: CASSLAGDKDTQYF.

This chain links TRBV5-1 with TRBJ2-7; maybe TRBD1 (6 bases). The CDR3 is made up of 14 amino acids. Germline values: CDR1 SGHRS, CDR2 YFSETQ. V was shortened by 3 bases and J by 4 bases, with 14 bases between the two germline ends. CDR3: CASSWGQGLYEQYF. The CDR3 nucleotides are TGCGCCAGCAGCTGGGGGCAGGGCTTGTACGAGCAGTACTTC.

The rearrangement joins TRBV7-2 to TRBJ1-2; D may be TRBD1 (5 bases). The germline V and J ends were trimmed by 4 bases and 2 bases, with 5 bases remaining between them. CDR1 and CDR2 from the germline V gene are SGHTA and FQGNSA. The CDR3 is made up of 12 amino acids. CDR3 sequence: CASSWGNYGYTF. The CDR3 DNA reads TGTGCCAGCAGCTGGGGGAACTATGGCTACACCTTC.

The V call is TRBV27, the J call TRBJ2-3, with D maybe TRBD2 (6 bases). The V and J ends lost 3 bases and 1 base respectively, with 8 bases between them. The CDR3 loop spans 14 amino acids. The V gene's germline CDR1 is MNHEY and CDR2 SMNVEV (reference sequence). CDR3 in DNA: TGTGCCAGCAGTTTGGGCGGGGGCACAGATACGCAGTATTTT. Its translation: CASSLGGGTDTQYF.

The rearrangement uses TRBV7-9 and TRBJ2-7; D possibly corresponds to TRBD1 (6 bases). Germline V gives CDR1 SEHNR, CDR2 FQNEAQ (reference sequence). The V and J ends lost 0 bases and 4 bases respectively, with 13 bases between them. The CDR3 loop spans 15 amino acids. CDR3 nucleotide sequence: TGTGCCAGCAGCTTAGCGCCCATGGACAGATACGAGCAGTACTTC. Its protein product is CASSLAPMDRYEQYF.

This clone has a handful of counts. The rearrangement links TRBV28 to TRBJ2-7; 9 nucleotides line up with TRBD1. The germline CDR1 and CDR2 sequences are MDHEN and SYDVKM. The CDR3 contains 16 residues. Trimming cost V 5 bases and J 6 bases; bases outside gene matches: 14. CDR3 sequence reads: CASSPIIGGQGGEQYF. Written as DNA, the CDR3 is TGTGCCAGCAGTCCGATTATAGGGGGACAGGGTGGCGAGCAGTACTTC.

The chain joins TRBV5-1 to TRBJ2-1, with D perhaps matching TRBD2 (7 bases). The CDR3 is made up of 13 amino acids. Deletions cut 4 bases from V and 8 bases from J, with 13 bases between. The germline V gene encodes CDR1 SGHRS and CDR2 YFSETQ. CDR3: CASSHGGGDEQFF. CDR3 in DNA: TGCGCCAGCAGCCACGGAGGGGGGGATGAGCAGTTCTTC. Together with reference TRBV5-1 and TRBJ2-1, the CDR3 gives the full variable domain: KAGVTQTPRYLIKTRGQQVTLSCSPISGHRSVSWYQQTPGQGLQFLFEYFSETQRNKGNFPGRFSGRQFSNSRSEMNVSTLELGDSALYLCASSHGGGDEQFFGPGTRLTVL.

The table lists this clone with a count of one. The V gene is TRBV7-8, the J gene TRBJ2-1; 7 bases fit TRBD2. The germline V gene encodes CDR1 SGHVS and CDR2 FQNEAQ. The CDR3 runs 14 residues. The CDR3 protein is CALSLSGDYNEQFF. CDR3 sequence (DNA): TGTGCTCTGTCCCTGAGCGGGGATTACAATGAGCAGTTCTTC. Drawing the rest from reference TRBV7-8 and TRBJ2-1, the complete variable domain is GAGVSQSPRYKVAKRGQDVALRCDPISGHVSLFWYQQALGQGPEFLTYFQNEAQLDKSGLPSDRFFAERPEGSVSTLKIQRTQQEDSAVYLCALSLSGDYNEQFFGPGTRLTVL.

V is TRBV5-4 and J is TRBJ2-6, with 7 bases fitting TRBD2. V trimming: 4 bases; J trimming: 0 bases; junction bases outside the gene matches: 10. The CDR3 has 18 residues. Germline values: CDR1 SGHNT, CDR2 YYREEE (reference sequence). The CDR3 loop reads CASSTPLAQSSGANVLTF. The CDR3 DNA reads TGTGCCAGCAGCACCCCACTAGCGCAAAGCTCTGGGGCCAACGTCCTGACTTTC.

In regard to this clone: This CDR3 is missing its conserved last phenylalanine or tryptophan, likely due to a read error. It is unclear where the CDR3 begins or ends on the DNA, so no DNA is shown, and the CDR3 is as TCRdb lists it. The chain joins TRBV28 to TRBJ2-4; the D call TRBD1 from the table was never checked on the DNA. The germline CDR1 and CDR2 sequences are MDHEN and SYDVKM. The CDR3 region is 13 residues in length, termini included. The CDR3 loop reads CASSLAQGSDRAV.

The chain couples TRBV6-1 to TRBJ2-4, with 9 nucleotides matching TRBD2. The trim removed 7 bases at V and 6 bases at J, leaving 10 bases unmatched. Germline CDR1 reads MNHNS; CDR2 reads SASEGT. The CDR3 covers 15 residues. CDR3 coding DNA: TGTGCCAGCATGCCTATAGCGGGAGTCGTAAACATTCAGTACTTC. Protein product: CASMPIAGVVNIQYF.